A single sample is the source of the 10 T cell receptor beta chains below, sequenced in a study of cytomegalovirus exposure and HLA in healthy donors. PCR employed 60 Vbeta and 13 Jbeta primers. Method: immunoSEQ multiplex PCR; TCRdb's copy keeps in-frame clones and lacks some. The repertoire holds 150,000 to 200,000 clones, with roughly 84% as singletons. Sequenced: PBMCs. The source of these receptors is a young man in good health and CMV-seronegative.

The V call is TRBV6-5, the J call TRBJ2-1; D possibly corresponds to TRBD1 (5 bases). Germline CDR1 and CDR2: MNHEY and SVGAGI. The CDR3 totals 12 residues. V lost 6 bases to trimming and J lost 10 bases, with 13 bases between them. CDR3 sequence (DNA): TGTGCCAGCAGACCCCTTGGGGCGGAGCAGTTCTTC. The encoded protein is CASRPLGAEQFF.

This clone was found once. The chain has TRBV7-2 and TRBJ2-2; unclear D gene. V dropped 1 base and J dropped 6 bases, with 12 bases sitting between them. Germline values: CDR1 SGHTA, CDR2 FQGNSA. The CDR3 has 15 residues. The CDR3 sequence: CASSLGLIRAGELFF. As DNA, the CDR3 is TGTGCCAGCAGCTTAGGCTTAATTAGAGCCGGGGAGCTGTTTTTT.

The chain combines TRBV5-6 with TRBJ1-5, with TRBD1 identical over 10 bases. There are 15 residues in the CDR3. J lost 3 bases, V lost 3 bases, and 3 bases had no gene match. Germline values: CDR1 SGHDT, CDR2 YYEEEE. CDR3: CASSSDRGLNQPQHF. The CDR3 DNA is TGTGCCAGCAGCTCCGACAGGGGGCTCAATCAGCCCCAGCATTTT.

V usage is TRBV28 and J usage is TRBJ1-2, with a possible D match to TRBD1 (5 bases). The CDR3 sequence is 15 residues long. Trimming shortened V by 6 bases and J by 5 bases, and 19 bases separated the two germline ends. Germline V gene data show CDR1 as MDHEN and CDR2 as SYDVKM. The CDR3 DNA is TGTGCCAGCAGCACCAGGGCCCCGATTTTGTATGGCTACACCTTC. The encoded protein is CASSTRAPILYGYTF.

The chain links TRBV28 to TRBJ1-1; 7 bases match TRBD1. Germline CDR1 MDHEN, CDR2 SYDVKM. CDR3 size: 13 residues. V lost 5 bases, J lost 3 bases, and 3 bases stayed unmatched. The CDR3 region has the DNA TGTGCCAGCAGTATCAGGGGGGACACTGAAGCTTTCTTT. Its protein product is CASSIRGDTEAFF.

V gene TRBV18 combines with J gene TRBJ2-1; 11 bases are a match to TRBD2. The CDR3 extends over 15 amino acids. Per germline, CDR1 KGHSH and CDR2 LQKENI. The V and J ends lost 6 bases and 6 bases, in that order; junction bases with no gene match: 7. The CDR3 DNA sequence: TGTGCCAGCTCCCAGTTAGCGGGAGGGGTCAATGAGCAGTTCTTC. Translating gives CASSQLAGGVNEQFF.

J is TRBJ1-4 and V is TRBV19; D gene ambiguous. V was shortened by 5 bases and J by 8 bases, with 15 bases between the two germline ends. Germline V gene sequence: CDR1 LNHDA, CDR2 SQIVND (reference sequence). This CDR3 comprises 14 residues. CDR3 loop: CASSPGGVSEKLFF. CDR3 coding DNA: TGTGCCAGTAGTCCCGGCGGGGTGTCGGAAAAACTGTTTTTT.

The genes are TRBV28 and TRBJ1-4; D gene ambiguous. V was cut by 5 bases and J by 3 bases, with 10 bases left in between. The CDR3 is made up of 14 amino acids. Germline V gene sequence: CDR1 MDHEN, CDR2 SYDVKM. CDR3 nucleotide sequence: TGTGCCAGCAGTGCCTCCGGGGCTAATGAAAAACTGTTTTTT. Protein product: CASSASGANEKLFF.

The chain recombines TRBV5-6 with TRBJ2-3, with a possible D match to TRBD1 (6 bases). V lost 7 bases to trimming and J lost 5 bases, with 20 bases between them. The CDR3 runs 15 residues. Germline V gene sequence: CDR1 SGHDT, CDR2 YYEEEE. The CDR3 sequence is CASCPQGWLGDTQYF. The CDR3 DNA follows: TGTGCCAGCTGCCCCCAGGGGTGGTTAGGAGATACGCAGTATTTT.

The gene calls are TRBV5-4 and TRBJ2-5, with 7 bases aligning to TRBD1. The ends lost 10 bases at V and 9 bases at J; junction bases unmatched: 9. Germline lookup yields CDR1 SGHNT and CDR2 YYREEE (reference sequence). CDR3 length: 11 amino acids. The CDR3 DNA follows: TGTGCCGAATCCGAGGGGGCTGCCCAGTACTTC. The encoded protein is CAESEGAAQYF.